The clone carrying this T cell receptor (beta chain) appeared a few times. The antigen is unknown. At the DNA level, this CDR3 is encoded by other sequences in the same sample as well. The CDR3 extends over 14 amino acids. Germline CDR1 MNHNS, CDR2 SASEGT. V dropped 2 bases and J dropped 1 base, with 8 bases sitting between them. The sample comes from a study of beta chain features in type 1 diabetes. In the study overall: Examination spanned about 99 million sorted cells from all samples. General observations from the study: Shortening that was moderate but significant affected the TCRB CDR3s of Type 1 diabetes patients in all four CD4+ subsets. High-TCR-expressing cells could be over-represented by cDNA sequencing.

Per donor, one heparinised blood draw averaged about 110 mL. Since all of the isolated RNA was reverse transcribed, expressed TCRB transcripts were what got sequenced. It was found that naive, central memory and regulatory T cell samples averaged about 3.5 million reads. Generated by immunoSEQ multiplex PCR, the TCRdb table keeps only in-frame clones and is missing some. The repertoire holds roughly 300,000 clones, with approximately 10% as singletons. The material sequenced was central memory CD4+ T cells from blood. The source of this sequence is a man younger than 45 with type 1 diabetes. V and J are TRBV6-1 and TRBJ2-5; D ambiguous. Here the CDR3 reads CASSESRAQETQYF. The DNA for the CDR3 is TGTGCCAGCAGTGAATCAAGGGCCCAAGAGACCCAGTACTTC.